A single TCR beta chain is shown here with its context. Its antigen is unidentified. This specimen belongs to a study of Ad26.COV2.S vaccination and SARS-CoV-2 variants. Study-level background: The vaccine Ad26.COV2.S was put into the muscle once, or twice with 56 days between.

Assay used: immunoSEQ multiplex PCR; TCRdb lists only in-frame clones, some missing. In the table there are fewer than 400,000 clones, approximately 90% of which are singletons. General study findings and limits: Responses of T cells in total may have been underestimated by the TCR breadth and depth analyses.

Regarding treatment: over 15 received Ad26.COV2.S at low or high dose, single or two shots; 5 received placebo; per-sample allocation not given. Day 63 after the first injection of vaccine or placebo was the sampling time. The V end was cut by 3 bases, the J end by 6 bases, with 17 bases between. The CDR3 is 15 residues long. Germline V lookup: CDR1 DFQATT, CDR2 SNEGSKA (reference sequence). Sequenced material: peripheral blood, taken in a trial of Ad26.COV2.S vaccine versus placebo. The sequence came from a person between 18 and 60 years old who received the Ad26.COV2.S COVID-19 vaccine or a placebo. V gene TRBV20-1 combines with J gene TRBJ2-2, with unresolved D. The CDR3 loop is CSASLRPSVAGELFF. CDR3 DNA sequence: TGCAGTGCTAGTTTACGACCGAGTGTCGCCGGGGAGCTGTTTTTT.